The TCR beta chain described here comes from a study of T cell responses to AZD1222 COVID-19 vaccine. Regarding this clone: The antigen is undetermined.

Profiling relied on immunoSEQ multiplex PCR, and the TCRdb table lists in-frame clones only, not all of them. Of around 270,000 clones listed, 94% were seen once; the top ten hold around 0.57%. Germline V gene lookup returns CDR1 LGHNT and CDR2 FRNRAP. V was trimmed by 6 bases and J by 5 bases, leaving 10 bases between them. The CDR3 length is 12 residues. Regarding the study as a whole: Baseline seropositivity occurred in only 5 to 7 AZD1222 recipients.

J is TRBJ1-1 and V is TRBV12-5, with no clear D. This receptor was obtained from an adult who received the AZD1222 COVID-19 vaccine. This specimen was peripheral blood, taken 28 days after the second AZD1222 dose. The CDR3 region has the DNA TGTGCTAGTGGCTCTGCCGGGACTGAAGCTTTCTTT. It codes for CASGSAGTEAFF.